The TCR beta chain under discussion was sequenced for a study of T cell responses to AZD1222 COVID-19 vaccine. Generated by immunoSEQ multiplex PCR, the TCRdb table keeps only in-frame clones and is missing some. The table lists 150,000 to 200,000 clones, about 89% of them singletons. Points from the study as a whole: Distributed over spike, vaccine-associated CD4 TCRs predominated at 160-218 and 743-854. Spike-specific TCR breadth and depth both grew after two AZD1222 doses. Donors skewed white British and female; clonal diversity was possibly underestimated.

Details on this clone: Its antigen remains unidentified.

The V gene's germline CDR1 is LNHDA and CDR2 SQIVND (reference sequence). The CDR3 consists of 15 residues. V dropped 4 bases and J dropped 2; count of bases not matched to a gene: 8. The chain recombines TRBV19 with TRBJ2-7, with 7 bases lining up with TRBD2. The sequencing here drew on peripheral blood, taken 28 days after the second AZD1222 dose. The TCR sequence derives from an adult who received the AZD1222 COVID-19 vaccine. CDR3 in amino acids: CASSTMGLSPYEQYF. CDR3 DNA sequence: TGTGCCAGTAGTACCATGGGACTATCGCCCTACGAGCAGTACTTC.